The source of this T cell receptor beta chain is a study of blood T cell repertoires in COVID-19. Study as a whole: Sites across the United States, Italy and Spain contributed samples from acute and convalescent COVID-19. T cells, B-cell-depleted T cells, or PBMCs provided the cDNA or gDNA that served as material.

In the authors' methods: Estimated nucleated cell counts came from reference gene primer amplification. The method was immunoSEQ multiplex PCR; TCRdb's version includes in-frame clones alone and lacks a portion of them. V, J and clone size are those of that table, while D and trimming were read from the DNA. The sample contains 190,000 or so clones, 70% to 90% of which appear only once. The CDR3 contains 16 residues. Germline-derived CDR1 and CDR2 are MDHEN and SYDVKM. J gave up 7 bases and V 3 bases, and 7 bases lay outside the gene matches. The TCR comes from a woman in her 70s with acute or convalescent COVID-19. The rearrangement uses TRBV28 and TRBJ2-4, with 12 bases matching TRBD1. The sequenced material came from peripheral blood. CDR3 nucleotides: TGTGCCAGCAGTTTCCGGGACAGGGGGCGTTCGAACATTCAGTACTTC. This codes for CASSFRDRGRSNIQYF.